This is a list of T cell receptor beta chains from one sample in a study of T cells in tuberculosis. Sequenced by immunoSEQ multiplex PCR; TCRdb stores in-frame clones only, minus some. Of 35,000 to 50,000 clones listed, 90% to 95% are singletons. Source material: PBMCs. The receptors shown here come from a donor aged 5 to 30 with latent tuberculosis or without tuberculosis infection. Some clones in this sample may be carry-over from other donors' samples. The CDR3 runs from the conserved cysteine through the conserved F or W. Fields, in order: J gene, clone size, D gene, V gene, CDR3 DNA, CDR3 protein. A D gene is named only where the DNA matches it firmly. The size of a clone is reported for some rows only, either as once, few or many, or as a class for expanded clones.

>TRBJ2-3|-|-|TRBV10-3
TGTGCCATCAGCGCGGACTCTCCCAGCACAGATACGCAGTATTTT
CAISADSPSTDTQYF
>TRBJ2-1|-|TRBD2|TRBV7-3
TGTGCCAGCAGCCCCTTTGGGGGAGGGCCGAGTAATGAGCAGTTCTTC
CASSPFGGGPSNEQFF
>TRBJ1-1|-|-|TRBV5-1
TGCGCCAGCAGCTTGGGAGGTATTGTAACTGAAGCTTTCTTT
CASSLGGIVTEAFF
>TRBJ2-7|-|-|TRBV19
TGTGCCAGTAGTCCACAGCTGAGTTACTACGAGCAGTACTTC
CASSPQLSYYEQYF
>TRBJ2-7|-|TRBD2|TRBV30
TGTGCCTGGAACAGCGGGAGAGCCTACGAGCAGTACTTC
CAWNSGRAYEQYF
>TRBJ1-5|-|TRBD1|TRBV27
TGTGCCAGCAGTTTAACCGGGACAGGGGGTTCTTTAGGTCAGCCCCAGCATTTT
CASSLTGTGGSLGQPQHF
>TRBJ2-1|-|-|TRBV7-9
TGTGCCAGCAGCTCGTGGACAGAAATTTTGTCCAATCGCAACAATGAGCAGTTCTTC
CASSSWTEILSNRNNEQFF
>TRBJ2-2|-|TRBD1|TRBV25-1
TGTGCCAGCAGTGGTCGAAAGACAGGGGACACCGGGGAGCTGTTTTTT
CASSGRKTGDTGELFF
>TRBJ2-7|-|TRBD1|TRBV4-2
TGTGCCAGCAGCCATTCCCCCGGGACAGGGGGGACCTACGAGCAGTACTTC
CASSHSPGTGGTYEQYF
>TRBJ2-2|-|TRBD2|TRBV30
TGTGCCTGGAGGCGGCAACTAGCGGAAGGGGAGCTGTTTTTT
CAWRRQLAEGELFF
>TRBJ2-7|once|TRBD2|TRBV4-3
TGCGCCAGCAGCCAAGACGGAAGGGAGGGGTCCTACGAGCAGTACTTC
CASSQDGREGSYEQYF
>TRBJ2-3|-|-|TRBV12-2
TGTGCAAGTCGCTTAGCGCTAGAGTCAGGGGGACCCCCAGATACGCAGTATTTT
CASRLALESGGPPDTQYF
>TRBJ2-2|few|-|TRBV7-2
TGTGCCAGCAGCTTAGGAGGGTCAACCGGGGAGCTGTTTTTT
CASSLGGSTGELFF
>TRBJ2-3|-|-|TRBV29-1
TGCAGCGTTGAAGGATCTCAGGGTATTAGCACAGATACGCAGTATTTT
CSVEGSQGISTDTQYF
>TRBJ1-2|-|-|TRBV29-1
TGCAGCGTTCAGAGGAGACAAGCGACTAAGAACACCTTC
CSVQRRQATKNTF
>TRBJ2-7|-|-|TRBV21-1
TGTGCCAGCAGCAACCATTACGAGCAGTACTTC
CASSNHYEQYF
>TRBJ1-1|-|-|TRBV7-9
TGTGCCAGCAGCTTAGTGTCAGGGGTTGGCACTGAAGCTTTCTTT
CASSLVSGVGTEAFF
>TRBJ2-5|-|-|TRBV5-8
TGTGCCAGCGGTCTTGCAGGGATAGAGACCCAGTACTTC
CASGLAGIETQYF
>TRBJ2-7|once|-|TRBV6-5
TGTGCCAGCAGTAACACACCGACAGGATCCCACGAGCAGTACTTC
CASSNTPTGSHEQYF
>TRBJ1-1|-|TRBD1|TRBV6-5
TGTGCCAGCAGTACATCCCCGACAGGGGTTACTGAAGCTTTCTTT
CASSTSPTGVTEAFF
>TRBJ1-1|-|-|TRBV4-1
TGCGCCAGCAGCCAATCTCAGGGTATGACTGAAGCTTTCTTT
CASSQSQGMTEAFF
>TRBJ2-1|-|-|TRBV28
TGTGCCAGCAGTTCCAGGACCGGGAGAACCTACAATGAGCAGTTCTTC
CASSSRTGRTYNEQFF